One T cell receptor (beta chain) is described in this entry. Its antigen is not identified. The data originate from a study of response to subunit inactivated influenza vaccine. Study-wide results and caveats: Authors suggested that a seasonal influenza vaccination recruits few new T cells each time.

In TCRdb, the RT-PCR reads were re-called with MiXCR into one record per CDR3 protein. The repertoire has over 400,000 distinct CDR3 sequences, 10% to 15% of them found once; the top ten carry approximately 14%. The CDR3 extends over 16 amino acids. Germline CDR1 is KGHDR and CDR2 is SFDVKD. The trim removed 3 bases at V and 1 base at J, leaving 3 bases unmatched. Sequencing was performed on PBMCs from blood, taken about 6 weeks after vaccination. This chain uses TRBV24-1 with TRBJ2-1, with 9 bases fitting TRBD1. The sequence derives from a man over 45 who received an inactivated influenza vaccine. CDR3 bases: TGTGCCACCAGTGATACGGGACAGGGATCCTACAATGAGCAGTTCTTC. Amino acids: CATSDTGQGSYNEQFF.